What follows describes a single T cell receptor beta chain. This CDR3 is 16 amino acids long. The germline V gene encodes CDR1 LGHNA and CDR2 YNFKEQ. V was clipped by 1 base and J by 8 bases; unmatched bases: 11. These data originate in a study of blood T cell repertoires in COVID-19. Assay used: immunoSEQ multiplex PCR; TCRdb lists only in-frame clones, some missing. The sample records around 190,000 clones, 85% being singletons. The receptor was isolated from an elderly woman with acute or convalescent COVID-19. The source material was peripheral blood. The chain uses TRBV4-2 and TRBJ2-1; 7 positions agree with TRBD2. The CDR3 loop is CASSQAVGGERYEQFF. The CDR3 DNA sequence: TGTGCCAGCAGCCAAGCGGTTGGGGGGGAGAGGTATGAGCAGTTCTTC.